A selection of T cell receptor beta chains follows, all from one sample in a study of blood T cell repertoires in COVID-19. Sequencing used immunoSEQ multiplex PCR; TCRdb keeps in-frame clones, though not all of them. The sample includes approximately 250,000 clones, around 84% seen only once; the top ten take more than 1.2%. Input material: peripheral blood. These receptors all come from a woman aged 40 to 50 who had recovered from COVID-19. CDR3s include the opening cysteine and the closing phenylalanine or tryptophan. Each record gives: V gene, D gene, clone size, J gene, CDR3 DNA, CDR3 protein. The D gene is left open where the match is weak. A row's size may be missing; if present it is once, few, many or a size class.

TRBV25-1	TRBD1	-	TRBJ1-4	TGTGCCAGCGGGACAGGGGTTGAAAAACTGTTTTTT	CASGTGVEKLFF
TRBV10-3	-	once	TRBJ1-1	TGTGCCATCAATGCGGGGTTGGGAACTGAAGCTTTCTTT	CAINAGLGTEAFF
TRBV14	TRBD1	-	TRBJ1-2	TGTGCCAGCAGCCCCATGGACAGGGTCTATGGCTACACCTTC	CASSPMDRVYGYTF
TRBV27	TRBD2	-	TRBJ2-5	TGTGCCAGCAGCACCGGGGGGAAGACCCAGTACTTC	CASSTGGKTQYF
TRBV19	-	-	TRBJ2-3	TGTGCCAGTAGTATCGTCCCGTATTGGCAGTATTTT	CASSIVPYWQYF
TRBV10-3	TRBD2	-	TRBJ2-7	TGTGCCATCGGGCGGGGAGGGATATACGAGCAGTACTTC	CAIGRGGIYEQYF
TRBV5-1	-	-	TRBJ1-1	TGCGCCAGCAGCACACAGGATACAAACACTGAAGCTTTCTTT	CASSTQDTNTEAFF
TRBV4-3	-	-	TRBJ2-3	TGCGCCAGCAGCCAATCCCGGACAGATACGCAGTATTTT	CASSQSRTDTQYF
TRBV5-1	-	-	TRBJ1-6	TGCGCCAGCAGCTTGGGAGACAGCTCCTATAATTCACCCCTCCACTTT	CASSLGDSSYNSPLHF
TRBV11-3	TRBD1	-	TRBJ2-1	TGTGCCAGCAGCTTAGGAGGGGGCGCCCACAATGAGCAGTTCTTC	CASSLGGGAHNEQFF
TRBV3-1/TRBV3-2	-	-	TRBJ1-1	TGTGCCAGCAGCCTACTTACTACAGGTAAAGCTTTCTTT	CASSLLTTGKAFF
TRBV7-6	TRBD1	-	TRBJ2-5	TGTGCCAGCAGCACGGGACAGGGGGCAGAGACCCAGTACTTC	CASSTGQGAETQYF
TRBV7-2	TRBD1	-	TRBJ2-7	TGTGCCAGCAGCTTAACAGGGGGATACTCCTACGAGCAGTACTTC	CASSLTGGYSYEQYF
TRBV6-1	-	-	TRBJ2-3	TGTGCCAGCAGTGAATATCGAGGGTCAGATACGCAGTATTTT	CASSEYRGSDTQYF
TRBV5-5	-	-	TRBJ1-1	TGTGCCAGCAGCTCCCGAGCCACTGAAGCTTTCTTT	CASSSRATEAFF
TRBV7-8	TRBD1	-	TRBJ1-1	TGTGCCAGCAGCTTCAGGGGACAGGGGATTTCTGAAGCTTTCTTT	CASSFRGQGISEAFF
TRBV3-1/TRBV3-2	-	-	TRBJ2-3	TGTGCCAGCAGCCAAATTCTCTCGGGCACAGATACGCAGTATTTT	CASSQILSGTDTQYF
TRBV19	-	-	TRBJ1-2	TGTGCCAGTAGCGATCGCTGGGGCGCAGACTATGGCTACACCTTC	CASSDRWGADYGYTF
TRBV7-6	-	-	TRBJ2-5	TGTGCCAGCAGCTTACCCCGACAGGTGGAGACCCAGTACTTC	CASSLPRQVETQYF
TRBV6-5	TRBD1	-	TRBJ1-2	TGTGCCAGCAGTTCGCCGCAGACAGGGAGAGAAGGCTACACCTTC	CASSSPQTGREGYTF
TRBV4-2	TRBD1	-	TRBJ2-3	TGTGCCAGCAGCCGGGACAGAACAGATACGCAGTATTTT	CASSRDRTDTQYF